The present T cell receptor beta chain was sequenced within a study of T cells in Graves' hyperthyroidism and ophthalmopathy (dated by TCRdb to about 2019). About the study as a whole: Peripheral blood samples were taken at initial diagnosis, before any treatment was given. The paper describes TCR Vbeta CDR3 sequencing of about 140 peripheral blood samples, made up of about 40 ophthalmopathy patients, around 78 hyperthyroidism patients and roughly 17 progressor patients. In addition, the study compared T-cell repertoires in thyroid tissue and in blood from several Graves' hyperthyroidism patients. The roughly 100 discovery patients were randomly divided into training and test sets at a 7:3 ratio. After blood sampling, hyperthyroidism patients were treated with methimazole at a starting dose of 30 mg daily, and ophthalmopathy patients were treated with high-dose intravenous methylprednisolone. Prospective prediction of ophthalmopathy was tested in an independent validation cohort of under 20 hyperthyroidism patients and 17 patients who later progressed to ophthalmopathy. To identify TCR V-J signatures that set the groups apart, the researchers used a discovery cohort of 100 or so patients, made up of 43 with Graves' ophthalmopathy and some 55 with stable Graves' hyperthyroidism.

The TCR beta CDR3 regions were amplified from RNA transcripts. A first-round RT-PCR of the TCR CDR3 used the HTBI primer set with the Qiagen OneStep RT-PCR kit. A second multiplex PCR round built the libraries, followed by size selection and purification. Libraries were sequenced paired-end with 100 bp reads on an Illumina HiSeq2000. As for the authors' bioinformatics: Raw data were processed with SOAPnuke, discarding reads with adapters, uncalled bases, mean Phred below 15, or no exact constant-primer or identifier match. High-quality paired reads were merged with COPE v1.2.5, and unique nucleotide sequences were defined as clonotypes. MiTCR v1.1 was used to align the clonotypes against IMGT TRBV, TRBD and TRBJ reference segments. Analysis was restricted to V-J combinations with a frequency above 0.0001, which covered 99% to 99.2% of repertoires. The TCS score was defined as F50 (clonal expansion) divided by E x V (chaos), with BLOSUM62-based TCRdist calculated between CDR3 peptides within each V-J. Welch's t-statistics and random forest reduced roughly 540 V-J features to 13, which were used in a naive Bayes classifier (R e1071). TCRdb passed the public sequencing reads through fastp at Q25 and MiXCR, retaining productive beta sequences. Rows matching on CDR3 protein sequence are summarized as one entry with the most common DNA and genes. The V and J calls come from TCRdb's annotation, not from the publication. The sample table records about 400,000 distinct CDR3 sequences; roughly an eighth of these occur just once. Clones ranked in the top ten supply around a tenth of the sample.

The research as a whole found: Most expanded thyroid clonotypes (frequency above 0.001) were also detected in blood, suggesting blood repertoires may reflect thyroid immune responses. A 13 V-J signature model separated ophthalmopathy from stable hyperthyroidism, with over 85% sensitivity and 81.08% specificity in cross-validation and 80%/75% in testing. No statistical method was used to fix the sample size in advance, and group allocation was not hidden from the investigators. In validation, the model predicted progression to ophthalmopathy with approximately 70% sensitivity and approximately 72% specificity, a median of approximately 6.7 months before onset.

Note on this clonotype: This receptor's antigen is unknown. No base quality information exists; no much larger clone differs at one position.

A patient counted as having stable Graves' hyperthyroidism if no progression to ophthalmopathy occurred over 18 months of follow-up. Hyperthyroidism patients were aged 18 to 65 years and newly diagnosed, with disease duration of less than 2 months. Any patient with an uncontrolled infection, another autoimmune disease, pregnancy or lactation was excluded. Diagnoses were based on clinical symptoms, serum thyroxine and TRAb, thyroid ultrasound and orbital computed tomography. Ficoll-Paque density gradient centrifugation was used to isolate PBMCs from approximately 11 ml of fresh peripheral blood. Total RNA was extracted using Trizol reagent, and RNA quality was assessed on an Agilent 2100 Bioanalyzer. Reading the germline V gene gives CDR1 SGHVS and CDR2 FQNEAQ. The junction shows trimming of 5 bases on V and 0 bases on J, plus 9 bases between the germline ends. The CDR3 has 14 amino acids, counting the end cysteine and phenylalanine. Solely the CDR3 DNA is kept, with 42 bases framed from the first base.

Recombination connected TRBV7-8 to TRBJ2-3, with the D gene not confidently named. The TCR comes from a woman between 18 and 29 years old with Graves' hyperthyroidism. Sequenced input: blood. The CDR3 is CASSHRASTDTQYF. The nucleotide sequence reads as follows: TGTGCCAGCAGCCATCGGGCGAGCACAGATACGCAGTATTTT.